These 17 T cell receptor beta chains were sequenced from one sample in a study of blood T cell repertoires in COVID-19. Data came from immunoSEQ multiplex PCR; TCRdb stores just in-frame clones and leaves some out. The table lists some 200,000 clones, about nine tenths of them singletons. Sequencing used PBMCs or T cells enriched from blood (not recorded which). These receptor sequences come from a woman aged 25-40 years who had recovered from COVID-19.

The chain carries TRBV6-6 and TRBJ2-7; TRBD1 aligns across 8 bases. CDR3 length equals 13 residues. Germline CDR1 and CDR2: MNHNY and SVGAGI (reference sequence). V shed 5 bases, J shed 7 bases, and the junction held 7 bases outside the gene matches. The CDR3 DNA reads TGTGCCAGCAGTAGGCAGGGGGCGAGAGAGCAGTACTTC. This translates into CASSRQGAREQYF.

The chain combines TRBV7-8 with TRBJ1-5; D is ambiguous. V lost 5 bases and J 7 bases, leaving 18 bases between the germline ends. Germline CDR1 and CDR2: SGHVS and FQNEAQ. The CDR3 runs 15 residues. CDR3 nucleotides: TGTGCCAGCAGCCCCGTCCGGGCCGGGATCCAGCCCCAGCATTTT. It specifies CASSPVRAGIQPQHF.

This chain connects TRBV7-9 to TRBJ2-2; possible D gene TRBD1, 5 bases. The CDR3 spans 15 residues. Trimming took 1 base from V and 5 from J, leaving 11 bases between them. Germline V gene data show CDR1 as SEHNR and CDR2 as FQNEAQ (reference sequence). Here the CDR3 DNA reads TGTGCCAGCAGCTTAGGGGGCGCGAGAACCGGGGAGCTGTTTTTT. This encodes CASSLGGARTGELFF.

The J gene is TRBJ2-1, the V gene TRBV20-1, with no clear D. CDR1 is DFQATT, CDR2 SNEGSKA, per germline (reference sequence). CDR3 length: 14 residues. V gave up 3 bases and J gave up 0 bases, with 9 bases separating them. Written as DNA, the CDR3 is TGCAGTGCTAGTCCCAGAAGCTCCTACAATGAGCAGTTCTTC. Residues: CSASPRSSYNEQFF.

The V and J genes are TRBV6-2 or TRBV6-3 and TRBJ2-7, with TRBD2 matching 9 bases. The CDR3 is made up of 15 amino acids. V shed 5 bases and J 7 bases; nucleotides not matched to a gene: 12. Germline V gene sequence: CDR1 MNHEY, CDR2 SVGEGT. The CDR3: CASSRQGTSRKEQYF. The CDR3 bases are TGTGCCAGCAGTCGACAAGGGACTAGCCGCAAGGAGCAGTACTTC.

The rearrangement joins TRBV14 to TRBJ1-1, with TRBD1 matching over 7 bases. This CDR3 contains 15 residues. In germline, CDR1 is SGHDN, CDR2 FVKESK. The ends lost 2 bases at V and 1 base at J; junction bases unmatched: 4. CDR3 amino acids: CASSQSGGRNTEAFF. As DNA, the CDR3 is TGTGCCAGCAGCCAATCAGGGGGGAGGAACACTGAAGCTTTCTTT.

This rearrangement joins TRBV6-2 or TRBV6-3 to TRBJ2-2, with 13 bases identical to TRBD2. Germline CDR1 is MNHEY and CDR2 is SVGEGT. CDR3 length: 19 residues. V lost 1 base, J lost 1 base, and 6 bases stayed unmatched. The CDR3 sequence: CASSYWRTSGGLNTGELFF. The CDR3 nucleotides read TGTGCCAGCAGTTACTGGCGGACTAGCGGGGGTCTGAACACCGGGGAGCTGTTTTTT.

This chain connects TRBV6-2 or TRBV6-3 to TRBJ1-6; the D is unclear. This CDR3 comprises 14 residues. CDR1 MNHEY and CDR2 SVGEGT come from the germline V gene. The V gene lost 1 base and the J gene lost 12 bases, with 13 bases spanning the gap. CDR3 sequence (DNA): TGTGCCAGCAGTTACTATGGAGAATTTGTACCCCTCCACTTT. Protein sequence: CASSYYGEFVPLHF.

The chain joins TRBV7-2 to TRBJ2-7; D possibly corresponds to TRBD1 (6 bases). Trimming took 5 bases from V and 1 from J, leaving 12 bases between them. The CDR3 consists of 14 residues. Germline loops: CDR1 SGHTA, CDR2 FQGNSA. CDR3 nucleotides: TGTGCCAGCAGCCAGTTACAGGGATCCTACGAGCAGTACTTC. This sequence encodes CASSQLQGSYEQYF.

The chain employs TRBV11-2 and TRBJ2-3, with 10 bases identical to TRBD2. Looked up from germline, CDR1 is SGHAT and CDR2 is FQNNGV. Trimming at V came to 4 bases and at J to 2 bases, leaving 6 bases not matched to a gene. This CDR3 contains 16 residues. CDR3 region: CASSSRGTSVTDTQYF. DNA of the CDR3: TGTGCCAGCAGCTCCCGAGGGACTAGCGTCACAGATACGCAGTATTTT.

This clone turned up a few times. The V gene is TRBV30, the J gene TRBJ2-1; 14 bases map to TRBD2. V was pared by 5 bases and J by 8 bases, with 5 bases of the junction left unmatched. The CDR3 spans 14 residues. Per the germline V gene, CDR1 is GTSNPN and CDR2 is SVGIG (reference sequence). DNA for the CDR3: TGTGCCTGGGTCCCGGGACTAGCGGGGGATGAGCAGTTCTTC. It translates to CAWVPGLAGDEQFF.

The J gene is TRBJ2-3, the V gene TRBV11-3; D might be TRBD2 (6 bases). This CDR3 comprises 14 residues. Germline V CDR1 and CDR2: SGHNT, YENEEA. V lost 0 bases and J 8 bases, leaving 12 bases between the germline ends. The CDR3 coding sequence is TGTGCCAGCAGCTTAGAGGAGGGGAGAGGTACGCAGTATTTT. It translates to CASSLEEGRGTQYF.

The rearrangement links TRBV6-4 to TRBJ2-1; the D gene is possibly TRBD2 (6 bases). There are 16 residues in the CDR3. Trimming left V 5 bases short and J 0 bases short, with 14 bases between. The germline CDR1 and CDR2 sequences are MRHNA and SNTAGT. CDR3 nucleotide sequence: TGTGCCAGCAGTACGGGGCGGAGGGGCTCCTACAATGAGCAGTTCTTC. Its protein is CASSTGRRGSYNEQFF.

The rearrangement links TRBV15 to TRBJ2-7; 7 nucleotides align to TRBD1. Per the germline V gene, CDR1 is LNHNV and CDR2 is YYDKDF (reference sequence). With 2 bases clipped from V and 4 bases from J, the junction kept 8 bases outside the gene matches. The CDR3 totals 15 residues. In nucleotides, the CDR3 is TGTGCCACCAGCAGATCGTCCCGGGACAGATACGAGCAGTACTTC. Amino acids: CATSRSSRDRYEQYF.

This clone came up many times. The CDR3 nucleotides read TGTGCCAGCAGTTCGCGGGGAGGAACCTATGGCTACACCTTC. It is translated as CASSSRGGTYGYTF. This chain links TRBV27 with TRBJ1-2; no firm D call. The CDR3 sequence is 14 residues long. Trimming shortened V by 4 bases and J by 4 bases, and 13 bases separated the two germline ends. CDR1 is MNHEY and CDR2 is SMNVEV in the germline V gene (reference sequence).

This chain uses TRBV6-5 with TRBJ1-1; D is unresolved. The CDR3 covers 13 residues. V dropped 4 bases and J dropped 1 base, with 7 bases sitting between them. Germline V CDR1 and CDR2: MNHEY, SVGAGI. The CDR3 DNA reads as TGTGCCAGCAGTTTCAGAAGGAACACTGAAGCTTTCTTT. This sequence encodes CASSFRRNTEAFF.

This chain uses TRBV2 with TRBJ1-1; D not certain. Germline V gene sequence: CDR1 SNHLY, CDR2 FYNNEI. The CDR3 has 13 amino acids. Deletions cut 2 bases from V and 3 bases from J, with 7 bases between. This CDR3 reads CASSEYMYTEAFF. The CDR3 coding sequence is TGTGCCAGCAGTGAATATATGTACACTGAAGCTTTCTTT.